The source of this T cell receptor beta chain is a study of T-cell reconstitution after alpha-beta-depleted transplantation in children. Notes on the study in general: Several hundred rapidly expanded clones from non-depleted graft cells reportedly supplied alpha-beta T cells about two months post-transplant. In some patients, recipient T cells and intrathymic progenitors surviving conditioning explained high day-60 diversity. Newly made T cells mostly supplied T-cell counts and diversity one year after transplant.

This clonotype appeared a single time. What it binds is not known. Germline loops: CDR1 SEHNR, CDR2 FQNEAQ (reference sequence). The trim removed 5 bases at V and 4 bases at J, leaving 10 bases unmatched. The CDR3 is made up of 16 amino acids. Unique molecular identifiers were used in preparing the TCRbeta library. MiXCR, applied by TCRdb to the PCR reads, yields one record per CDR3 protein. Among about 580,000 distinct CDR3 sequences listed, 23% were seen once. The input for sequencing was PBMCs, mostly from graft donor cells, taken 360 days after TCRalphabeta/CD19-depleted stem cell transplant. V usage is TRBV7-9 and J usage is TRBJ2-3; TRBD2 matches 9 bases. The sequence came from a boy under three years old who had a stem cell transplant for acute myeloid leukemia, so the T cells may come from the graft donor. CDR3: CASSTNDERGADTQYF. As DNA, the CDR3 is TGTGCCAGCAGCACCAACGACGAGCGGGGGGCAGATACGCAGTATTTT.